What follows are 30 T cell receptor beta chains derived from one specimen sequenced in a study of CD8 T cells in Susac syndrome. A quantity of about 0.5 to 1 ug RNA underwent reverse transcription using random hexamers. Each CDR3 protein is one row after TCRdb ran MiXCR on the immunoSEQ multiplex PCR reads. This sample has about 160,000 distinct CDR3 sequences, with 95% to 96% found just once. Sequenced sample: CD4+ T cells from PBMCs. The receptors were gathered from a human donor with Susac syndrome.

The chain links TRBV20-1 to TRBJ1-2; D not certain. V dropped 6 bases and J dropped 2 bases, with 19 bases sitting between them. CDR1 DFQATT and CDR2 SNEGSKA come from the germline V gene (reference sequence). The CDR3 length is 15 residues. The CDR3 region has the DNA TGCAGTGCCCAGAACGTGGCAGCGTCGAACTATGGCTACACCTTC. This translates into CSAQNVAASNYGYTF.

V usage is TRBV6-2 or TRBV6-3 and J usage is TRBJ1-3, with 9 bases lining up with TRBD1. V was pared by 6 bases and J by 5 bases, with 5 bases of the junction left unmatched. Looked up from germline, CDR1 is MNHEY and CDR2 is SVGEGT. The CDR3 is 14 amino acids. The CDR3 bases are TGTGCCAGCAGCCTAGGACAGGGGCGAAACACCATATATTTT. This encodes CASSLGQGRNTIYF.

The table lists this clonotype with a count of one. This CDR3 reads CASRDGRRDFSGNTIYF. CDR3 bases: TGTGCCAGCAGGGACGGGAGGAGGGACTTCTCTGGAAACACCATATATTTT. This chain links TRBV12-3 or TRBV12-4 with TRBJ1-3, with a possible D match to TRBD1 (5 bases). CDR3 length equals 17 residues. Between the trimmed V and J ends, which lost 6 bases and 0 bases, there was a span of 18 bases.

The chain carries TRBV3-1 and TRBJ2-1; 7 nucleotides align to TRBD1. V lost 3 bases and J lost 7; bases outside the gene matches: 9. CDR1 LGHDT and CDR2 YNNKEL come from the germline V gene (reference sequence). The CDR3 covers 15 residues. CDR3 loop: CASSHRSTGVNEQFF. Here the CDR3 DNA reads TGTGCCAGCAGCCACCGATCTACAGGGGTGAATGAGCAGTTCTTC.

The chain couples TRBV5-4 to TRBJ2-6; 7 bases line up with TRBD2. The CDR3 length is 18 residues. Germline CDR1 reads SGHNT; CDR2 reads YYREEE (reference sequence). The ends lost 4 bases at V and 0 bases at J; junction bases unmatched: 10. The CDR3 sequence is CASSLGGTQLSGANVLTF. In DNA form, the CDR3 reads TGTGCCAGCAGCCTGGGGGGGACCCAACTCTCTGGGGCCAACGTCCTGACTTTC.

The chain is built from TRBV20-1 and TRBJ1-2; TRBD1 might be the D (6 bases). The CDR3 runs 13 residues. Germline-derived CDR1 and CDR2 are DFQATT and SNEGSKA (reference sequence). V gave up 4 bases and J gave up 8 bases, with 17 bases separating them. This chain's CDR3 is CSAITLGAYGYTF. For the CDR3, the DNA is TGCAGTGCTATAACACTGGGGGCCTACGGCTACACCTTC.

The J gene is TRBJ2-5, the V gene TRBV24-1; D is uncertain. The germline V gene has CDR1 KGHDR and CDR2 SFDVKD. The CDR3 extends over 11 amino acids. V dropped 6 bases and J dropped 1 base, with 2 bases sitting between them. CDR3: CATSSQETQYF. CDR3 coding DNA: TGTGCCACCAGTTCCCAAGAGACCCAGTACTTC.

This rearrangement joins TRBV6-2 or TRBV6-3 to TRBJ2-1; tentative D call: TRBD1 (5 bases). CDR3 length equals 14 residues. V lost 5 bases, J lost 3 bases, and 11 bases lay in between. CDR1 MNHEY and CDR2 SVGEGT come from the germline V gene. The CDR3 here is CASSPRTYYNEQFF. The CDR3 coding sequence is TGTGCCAGCAGTCCCCGGACATACTACAATGAGCAGTTCTTC.

The CDR3 protein is CASSQVSGGIGQYF. CDR3 DNA: TGTGCCAGCAGCCAAGTATCGGGGGGGATTGGGCAGTATTTT. J is TRBJ2-3 and V is TRBV14; 8 nucleotides agree with TRBD2. This CDR3 is 14 amino acids long. V shed 1 base, J shed 11 bases, and the junction held 8 bases outside the gene matches. Per the germline V gene, CDR1 is SGHDN and CDR2 is FVKESK.

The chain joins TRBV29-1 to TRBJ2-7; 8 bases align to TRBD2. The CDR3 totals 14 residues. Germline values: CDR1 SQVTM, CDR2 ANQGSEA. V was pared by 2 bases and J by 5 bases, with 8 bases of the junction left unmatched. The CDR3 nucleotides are TGCAGCGTTGAACCGAACAGCGGGAGCCACGAGCAGTACTTC. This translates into CSVEPNSGSHEQYF.

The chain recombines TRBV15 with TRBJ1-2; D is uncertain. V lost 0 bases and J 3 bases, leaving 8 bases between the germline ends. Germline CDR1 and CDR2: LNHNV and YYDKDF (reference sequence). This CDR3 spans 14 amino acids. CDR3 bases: TGTGCCACCAGCAGAGAGACGTACGACTATGGCTACACCTTC. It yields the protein CATSRETYDYGYTF.

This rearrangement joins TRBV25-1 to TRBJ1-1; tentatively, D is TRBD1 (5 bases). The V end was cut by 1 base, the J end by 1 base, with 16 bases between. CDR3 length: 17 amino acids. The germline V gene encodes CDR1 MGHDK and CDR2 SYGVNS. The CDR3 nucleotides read TGTGCCAGCAGTGAATTGACCCCGGGGGGGGAGAACACTGAAGCTTTCTTT. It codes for CASSELTPGGENTEAFF.

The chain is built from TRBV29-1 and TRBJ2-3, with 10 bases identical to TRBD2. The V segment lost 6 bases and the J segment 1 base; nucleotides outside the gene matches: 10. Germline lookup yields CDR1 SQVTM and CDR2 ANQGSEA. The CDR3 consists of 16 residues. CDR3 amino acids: CSVAGTSGIRTDTQYF. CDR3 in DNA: TGCAGCGTCGCCGGAACTAGCGGGATACGCACAGATACGCAGTATTTT.

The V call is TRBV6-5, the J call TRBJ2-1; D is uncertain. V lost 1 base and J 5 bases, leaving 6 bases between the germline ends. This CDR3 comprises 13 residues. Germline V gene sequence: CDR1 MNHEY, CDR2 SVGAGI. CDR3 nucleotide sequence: TGTGCCAGCAGTTACTTCCCGAACAATGAGCAGTTCTTC. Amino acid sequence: CASSYFPNNEQFF.

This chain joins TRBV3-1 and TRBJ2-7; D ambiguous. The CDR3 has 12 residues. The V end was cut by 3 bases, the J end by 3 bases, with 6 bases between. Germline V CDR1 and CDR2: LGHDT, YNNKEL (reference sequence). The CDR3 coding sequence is TGTGCCAGCAGCCATTCAATCTACGAGCAGTACTTC. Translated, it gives CASSHSIYEQYF.

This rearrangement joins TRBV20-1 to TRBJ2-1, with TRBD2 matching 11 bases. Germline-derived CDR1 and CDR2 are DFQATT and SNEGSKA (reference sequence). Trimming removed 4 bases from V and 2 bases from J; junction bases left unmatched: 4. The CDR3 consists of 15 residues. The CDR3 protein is CSAIQTSGTYNEQFF. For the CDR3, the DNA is TGCAGTGCTATCCAGACTAGCGGGACCTACAATGAGCAGTTCTTC.

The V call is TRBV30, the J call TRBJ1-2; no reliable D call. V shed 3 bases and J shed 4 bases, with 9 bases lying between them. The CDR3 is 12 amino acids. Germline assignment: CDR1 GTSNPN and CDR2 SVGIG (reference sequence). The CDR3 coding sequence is TGTGCCTGGAGACTGGACCGCTATGGCTACACCTTC. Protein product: CAWRLDRYGYTF.

The CDR3 protein is CASSGERDRYFF. The CDR3 nucleotides are TGTGCCAGCAGTGGGGAAAGGGACCGATACTTCTTC. The V call is TRBV2, the J call TRBJ2-1; perhaps D is TRBD1 or TRBD2 (5 bases each). The V end lost 4 bases, the J end lost 16 bases, and 17 bases lay between the germline ends. There are 12 residues in the CDR3. Germline values: CDR1 SNHLY, CDR2 FYNNEI.

In DNA, the CDR3 is TGCAGCGCGGGTAAGGAGTCCTACAATGAGCAGTTCTTC. This gives the protein CSAGKESYNEQFF. The chain uses TRBV29-1 and TRBJ2-1; D is unresolved. Germline V gene sequence: CDR1 SQVTM, CDR2 ANQGSEA. V dropped 7 bases and J dropped 1 base, with 11 bases sitting between them. The CDR3 length is 13 residues.

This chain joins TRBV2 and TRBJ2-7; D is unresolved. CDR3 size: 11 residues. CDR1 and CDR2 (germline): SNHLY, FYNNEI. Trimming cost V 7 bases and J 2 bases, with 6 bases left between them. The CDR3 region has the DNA TGTGCCAGCACCCGAACCTACGAGCAGTACGTC. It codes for CASTRTYEQYV.

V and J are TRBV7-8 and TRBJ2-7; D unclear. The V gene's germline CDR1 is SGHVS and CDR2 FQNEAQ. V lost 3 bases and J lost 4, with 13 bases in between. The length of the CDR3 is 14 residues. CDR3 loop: CASSFGRLGYEQYF. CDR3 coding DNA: TGTGCCAGCAGCTTCGGCCGCCTTGGGTACGAGCAGTACTTC.

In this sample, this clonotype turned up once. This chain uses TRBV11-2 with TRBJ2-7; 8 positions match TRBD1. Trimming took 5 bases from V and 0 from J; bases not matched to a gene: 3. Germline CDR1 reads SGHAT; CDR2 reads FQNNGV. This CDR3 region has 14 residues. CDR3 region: CASSQTGGSYEQYF. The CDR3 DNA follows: TGTGCCAGCAGCCAAACAGGGGGCTCCTACGAGCAGTACTTC.

The CDR3 DNA sequence: TGTGCCAGCAGCCAAAGAACAGGGAGGGAGACTGAAGCTTTCTTT. Its protein is CASSQRTGRETEAFF. This chain links TRBV14 with TRBJ1-1, with D maybe TRBD1 (6 bases). CDR1 is SGHDN and CDR2 is FVKESK in the germline V gene. Deletions cut 2 bases from V and 5 bases from J, with 15 bases between. The CDR3 length is 15 residues.

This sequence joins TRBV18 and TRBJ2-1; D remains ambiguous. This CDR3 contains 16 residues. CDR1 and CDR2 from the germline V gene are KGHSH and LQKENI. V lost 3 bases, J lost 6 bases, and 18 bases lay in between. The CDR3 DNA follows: TGTGCCAGCTCACCGCCGAATAGTCAGGCCCTCAATGAGCAGTTCTTC. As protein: CASSPPNSQALNEQFF.

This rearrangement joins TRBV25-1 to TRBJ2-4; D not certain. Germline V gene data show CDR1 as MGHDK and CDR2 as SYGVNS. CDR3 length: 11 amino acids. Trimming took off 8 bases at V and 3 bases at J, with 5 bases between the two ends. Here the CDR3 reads CASGDKNIQYF. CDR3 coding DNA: TGTGCCAGCGGCGACAAAAACATTCAGTACTTC.

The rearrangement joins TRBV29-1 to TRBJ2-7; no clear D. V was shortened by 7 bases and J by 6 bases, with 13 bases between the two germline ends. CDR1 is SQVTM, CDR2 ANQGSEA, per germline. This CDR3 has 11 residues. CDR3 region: CSAGKEREQYF. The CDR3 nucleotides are TGCAGCGCCGGAAAGGAACGCGAGCAGTACTTC.

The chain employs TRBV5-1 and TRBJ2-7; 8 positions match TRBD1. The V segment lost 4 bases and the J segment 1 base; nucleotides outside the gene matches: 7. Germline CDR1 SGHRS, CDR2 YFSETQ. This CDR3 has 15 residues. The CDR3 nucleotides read TGCGCCAGCAGCGTGGGGGACAGGATGTCCTACGAGCAGTACTTC. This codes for CASSVGDRMSYEQYF.

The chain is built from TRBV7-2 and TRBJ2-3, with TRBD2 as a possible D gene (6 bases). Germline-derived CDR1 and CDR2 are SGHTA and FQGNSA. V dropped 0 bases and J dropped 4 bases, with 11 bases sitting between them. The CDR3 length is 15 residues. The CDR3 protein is CASSLARREADTQYF. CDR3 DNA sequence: TGTGCCAGCAGCTTAGCCCGGAGGGAGGCAGATACGCAGTATTTT.

Here the CDR3 DNA reads TGTGCCACCAGCAGAGACCGGGGAGTTTGGGGAAACACCATATATTTT. It translates to CATSRDRGVWGNTIYF. This chain links TRBV15 with TRBJ1-3; D ambiguous. Germline values: CDR1 LNHNV, CDR2 YYDKDF (reference sequence). Trimming removed 0 bases at V and 4 bases at J, with 13 bases between. This CDR3 contains 16 residues.

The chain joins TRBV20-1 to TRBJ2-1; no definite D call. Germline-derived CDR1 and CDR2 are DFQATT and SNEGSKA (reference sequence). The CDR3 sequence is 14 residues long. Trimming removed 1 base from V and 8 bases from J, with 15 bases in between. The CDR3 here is CSARVLRLGHEQFF. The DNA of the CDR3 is TGCAGTGCTAGAGTTTTGCGACTGGGCCATGAGCAGTTCTTC.